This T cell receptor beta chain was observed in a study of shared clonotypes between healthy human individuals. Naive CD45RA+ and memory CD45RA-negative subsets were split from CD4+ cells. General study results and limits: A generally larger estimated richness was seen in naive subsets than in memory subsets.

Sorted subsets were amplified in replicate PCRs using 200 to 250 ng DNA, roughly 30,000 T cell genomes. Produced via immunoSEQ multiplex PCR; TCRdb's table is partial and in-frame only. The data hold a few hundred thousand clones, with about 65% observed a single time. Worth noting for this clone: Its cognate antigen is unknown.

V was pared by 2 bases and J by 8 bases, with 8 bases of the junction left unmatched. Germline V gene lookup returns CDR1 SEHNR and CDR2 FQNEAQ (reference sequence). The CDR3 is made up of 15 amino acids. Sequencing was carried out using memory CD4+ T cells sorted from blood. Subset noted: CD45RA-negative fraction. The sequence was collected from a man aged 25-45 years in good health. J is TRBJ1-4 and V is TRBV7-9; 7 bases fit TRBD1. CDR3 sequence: CASSLHTGVGEKLFF. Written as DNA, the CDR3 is TGTGCCAGCAGCTTACACACAGGGGTGGGGGAAAAACTGTTTTTT.